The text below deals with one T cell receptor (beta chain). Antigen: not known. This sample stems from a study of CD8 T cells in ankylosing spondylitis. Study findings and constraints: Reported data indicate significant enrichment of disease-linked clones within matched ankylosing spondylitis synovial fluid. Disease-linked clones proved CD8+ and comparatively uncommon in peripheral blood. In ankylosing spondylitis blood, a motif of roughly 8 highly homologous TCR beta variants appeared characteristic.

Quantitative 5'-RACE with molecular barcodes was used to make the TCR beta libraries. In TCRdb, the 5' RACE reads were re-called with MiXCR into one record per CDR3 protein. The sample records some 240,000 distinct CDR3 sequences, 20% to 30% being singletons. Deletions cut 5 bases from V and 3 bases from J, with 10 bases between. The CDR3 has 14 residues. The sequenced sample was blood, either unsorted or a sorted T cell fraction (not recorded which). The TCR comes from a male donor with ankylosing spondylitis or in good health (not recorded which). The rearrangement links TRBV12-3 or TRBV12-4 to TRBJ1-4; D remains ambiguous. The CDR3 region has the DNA TGTGCCAGCAGTCGAAGTAATTCTAATGAAAAACTGTTTTTT. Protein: CASSRSNSNEKLFF.